One sample yielded the 12 T cell receptor beta chains listed below, sequenced in a study of identical twins. TCRdb analysed the 5' RACE reads with MiXCR anew, one entry per CDR3 protein. Of hundreds of thousands of distinct CDR3 sequences detected, roughly 7% appear once; the ten largest clones hold roughly 3.7%. This sample also appeared in a second study, on yellow fever vaccine responses in identical twins.

The specimen sequenced was memory (CD45RO+) T cells sorted from blood. The origin of the receptors is a woman aged 18-30 years in good health.

The V gene is TRBV11-1, the J gene TRBJ2-1; the match to TRBD2 covers 10 bases. The V and J ends lost 5 bases and 0 bases, in that order; junction bases with no gene match: 10. From germline, CDR1 is SGHAT and CDR2 FQDESV (reference sequence). The CDR3 has 18 residues. CDR3 nucleotide sequence: TGTGCCAGCAGCCGGTATGGACTAGCGGAGAGCTCCTACAATGAGCAGTTCTTC. Encoded protein: CASSRYGLAESSYNEQFF.

This clonotype was detected only a few times. V usage is TRBV9 and J usage is TRBJ2-5; no clear D. Germline loops: CDR1 SGDLS, CDR2 YYNGEE. This CDR3 has 13 amino acids. The V gene lost 3 bases and the J gene lost 4 bases, with 10 bases spanning the gap. CDR3 sequence reads: CASSARLGETQYF. The CDR3 nucleotides are TGTGCCAGCAGCGCACGTCTTGGAGAGACCCAGTACTTC.

This clonotype was detected a few times. V and J are TRBV20-1 and TRBJ2-7; D is ambiguous. Germline CDR1 and CDR2: DFQATT and SNEGSKA (reference sequence). This CDR3 has 15 residues. The V and J ends lost 2 bases and 5 bases respectively, with 19 bases between them. CDR3 in DNA: TGCAGTGCTAGATATTCCAACTTGGGCGGAGACGAGCAGTACTTC. Its protein product is CSARYSNLGGDEQYF.

The CDR3 bases are TGTGCCAGCAGTCCCCTCGGGACAGGGAAGTATACGCAGTATTTT. Translated: CASSPLGTGKYTQYF. This chain connects TRBV6-1 to TRBJ2-3; 9 nucleotides align to TRBD1. CDR1 is MNHNS, CDR2 SASEGT, per germline. V was pared by 5 bases and J by 7 bases, with 10 bases of the junction left unmatched. The CDR3 runs 15 residues.

The sample holds many counts of this clonotype. This chain joins TRBV10-3 and TRBJ2-1; D gene ambiguous. V lost 6 bases, J lost 5 bases, and 14 bases lay in between. Germline V gives CDR1 ENHRY, CDR2 SYGVKD. This CDR3 region has 14 residues. The CDR3 bases are TGTGCCATCAGAGAATTAGCAGATAACAATGAGCAGTTCTTC. It translates to CAIRELADNNEQFF.

The V and J genes are TRBV10-3 and TRBJ2-7; 9 bases are a match to TRBD2. The CDR3 is 12 residues long. V lost 6 bases, J lost 8 bases, and 5 bases stayed unmatched. Per the germline V gene, CDR1 is ENHRY and CDR2 is SYGVKD. CDR3 sequence reads: CAIRSSGGQQYV. CDR3 nucleotide sequence: TGTGCCATCAGAAGTAGCGGGGGACAGCAGTACGTC.

This clonotype was seen only a few times. The V gene is TRBV5-8, the J gene TRBJ1-2; D is uncertain. This CDR3 is built from 12 residues. V was cut by 0 bases and J by 7 bases, with 7 bases left in between. Germline V lookup: CDR1 SGHTS, CDR2 YDEGEE. The CDR3 sequence: CASSLGLGGYTF. The CDR3, as DNA: TGTGCCAGCAGCTTGGGACTGGGTGGCTACACCTTC.

The rearrangement uses TRBV3-1 and TRBJ2-1, with D unresolved. Trimming pared 1 base from V and 10 bases from J, leaving 11 bases between. Germline assignment: CDR1 LGHDT and CDR2 YNNKEL (reference sequence). CDR3 length: 13 amino acids. In DNA, the CDR3 is TGTGCCAGCAGCCAAGGGACCAAGGGCGAGCAGTTCTTC. This gives the protein CASSQGTKGEQFF.

This clonotype was recorded many times. The V and J genes are TRBV5-1 and TRBJ2-3; no definite D call. Germline values: CDR1 SGHRS, CDR2 YFSETQ. There are 14 residues in the CDR3. Trimming took 0 bases from V and 1 from J, leaving 6 bases between them. The CDR3 is CASSLEYGTDTQYF. In nucleotides, the CDR3 is TGCGCCAGCAGCTTGGAATACGGCACAGATACGCAGTATTTT.

This clonotype was picked up many times. The chain recombines TRBV12-3 or TRBV12-4 with TRBJ1-1; D is uncertain. The length of the CDR3 is 14 residues. Trimming removed 9 bases at V and 5 bases at J, with 19 bases between. The CDR3 DNA follows: TGTGCCAGTACGTTGTGGGGAAGGGAGACTGAAGCTTTCTTT. This translates into CASTLWGRETEAFF.

This clonotype was detected a few times. The gene calls are TRBV6-1 and TRBJ1-5; D call uncertain. The CDR3 runs 14 residues. From germline, CDR1 is MNHNS and CDR2 SASEGT. V shed 5 bases and J shed 5 bases, with 13 bases lying between them. The CDR3, as DNA: TGTGCCAGCAGTCTTGGACGGGTCTATCAGCCCCAGCATTTT. It is translated as CASSLGRVYQPQHF.

This chain uses TRBV18 with TRBJ2-7, with 7 nucleotides matching TRBD2. Germline values: CDR1 KGHSH, CDR2 LQKENI. The CDR3 extends over 13 amino acids. After removal of 6 bases from V and 3 bases from J, the junction contained 5 bases not matched to a gene. CDR3 DNA: TGTGCCAGCTCCGGTGGACTAGACTACGAGCAGTACTTC. Translating it yields CASSGGLDYEQYF.